The 9 T cell receptor beta chains below were found in one sample sequenced in a study of identical twins. TCRdb independently ran MiXCR on the 5' RACE reads; one entry per CDR3 protein. This sample has 640,000 or so distinct CDR3 sequences, with approximately 6% found just once. Sequencing was done on a sample of naive T cells sorted from blood. These TCRs come from a man aged 18 to 29 in good health.

This clonotype has just a few counts. This rearrangement joins TRBV4-2 to TRBJ1-4; D not certain. CDR1 is LGHNA, CDR2 YNFKEQ, per germline. Trimming removed 1 base at V and 6 bases at J, with 6 bases between. This CDR3 region has 13 residues. In DNA, the CDR3 is TGTGCCAGCAGCCAAGTTGGTGATGAAAAACTGTTTTTT. It specifies CASSQVGDEKLFF.

This clonotype has a handful of counts. The chain uses TRBV21-1 and TRBJ2-7; no check of the table's D call, TRBD2, against the DNA was made. TRBV21-1 is a listed pseudogene. The CDR3 extends over 19 amino acids. Here the CDR3 DNA reads TGTGCCAGCAGCAAACAAAAACCGAAGGGACTAGCGGGAGGGAAGGAGCAGTACGTC. Its protein is CASSKQKPKGLAGGKEQYV.

This clonotype occurred many times. V and J are TRBV12-3 or TRBV12-4 and TRBJ1-1, with D possibly TRBD1 on 6 matching bases. Trimming cost V 7 bases and J 0 bases, with 15 bases left between them. The CDR3 runs to 15 residues. As DNA, the CDR3 is TGTGCCAGCACCCCACCCGGGACACTGAACACTGAAGCTTTCTTT. Amino acid sequence: CASTPPGTLNTEAFF.

This clonotype appeared many times. The chain uses TRBV2 and TRBJ2-7, with a possible D match to TRBD1 (5 bases). CDR3 length: 12 amino acids. Germline V gene lookup returns CDR1 SNHLY and CDR2 FYNNEI. Trimming took 8 bases from V and 4 from J, leaving 12 bases between them. CDR3: CASRSQGYEQYF. The DNA for the CDR3 is TGTGCCAGCCGTAGTCAGGGTTACGAGCAGTACTTC. The variable domain in full, with the rest retrieved from reference TRBV2 and TRBJ2-7, is EPEVTQTPSHQVTQMGQEVILRCVPISNHLYFYWYRQILGQKVEFLVSFYNNEISEKSEIFDDQFSVERPDGSNFTLKIRSTKLEDSAMYFCASRSQGYEQYFGPGTRLTVT.

With regard to this clonotype: Sequence at one end of the junction differs from germline and may be a read error. The chain carries TRBV11-2 and TRBJ2-7; no reliable D call. This CDR3 contains 16 residues. CDR1 is SGHAT, CDR2 FQNNGV, per germline. This CDR3 is CASSSLFKLQVQRLDF. CDR3 sequence (DNA): TGTGCCAGCAGCTCCCTGTTTAAACTGCAGGTTCAGAGGTTGGACTTC.

This clonotype was observed at least ten times. This rearrangement joins TRBV28 to TRBJ2-7, with TRBD2 as a possible D gene (5 bases). Germline V gene data show CDR1 as MDHEN and CDR2 as SYDVKM. Trimming pared 9 bases from V and 6 bases from J, leaving 21 bases between. This CDR3 comprises 14 residues. This CDR3 reads CASRDGGSFGEQYF. The CDR3 DNA reads as TGTGCCAGTCGAGACGGAGGATCTTTTGGCGAGCAGTACTTC.

V and J are TRBV3-1 and TRBJ1-1; D remains ambiguous. CDR3 size: 13 residues. Trimming shortened V by 0 bases and J by 6 bases, and 8 bases separated the two germline ends. Germline loops: CDR1 LGHDT, CDR2 YNNKEL (reference sequence). This chain's CDR3 is CASSQEVIAEAFF. CDR3 in DNA: TGTGCCAGCAGCCAAGAGGTTATCGCTGAAGCTTTCTTT. Complete variable domain (other parts from reference TRBV3-1 and TRBJ1-1): DTAVSQTPKYLVTQMGNDKSIKCEQNLGHDTMYWYKQDSKKFLKIMFSYNNKELIINETVPNRFSPKSPDKAHLNLHINSLELGDSAVYFCASSQEVIAEAFFGQGTRLTVV.

This chain links TRBV28 with TRBJ1-3; D is ambiguous. V lost 1 base, J lost 0 bases, and 10 bases lay in between. The CDR3 has 16 residues. Per the germline V gene, CDR1 is MDHEN and CDR2 is SYDVKM. The CDR3: CASSLLVQSSGNTIYF. CDR3 DNA sequence: TGTGCCAGCAGTTTATTAGTCCAGTCCTCTGGAAACACCATATATTTT.

This clonotype was picked up many times. The chain joins TRBV20-1 to TRBJ2-3; D unclear. Germline V gene sequence: CDR1 DFQATT, CDR2 SNEGSKA (reference sequence). With 4 bases removed from V and 2 bases from J, the gap between germline ends came to 10 bases. This CDR3 has 13 residues. The CDR3 DNA follows: TGCAGTGCTACTGAACAATACACAGATACGCAGTATTTT. Protein sequence: CSATEQYTDTQYF.